Each of the 12 T cell receptor beta chains below was sequenced from the same sample in a study of shared clonotypes between healthy human individuals. Here immunoSEQ multiplex PCR was the method, and the copy in TCRdb shows in-frame clones only, minus some. The profile shows roughly 2.5 million clones, around 90% of them singletons. Specimen: naive CD4+ T cells sorted from blood. The subset here: CD45RA+ positively selected. All receptors come from a man aged 18-30 years in good health.

The CDR3 spells CASSLGQQIPDTQYF. The CDR3 nucleotides are TGTGCCAGCAGCTTAGGCCAGCAAATCCCAGATACGCAGTATTTT. The chain combines TRBV11-2 with TRBJ2-3; D ambiguous. The CDR3 is 15 amino acids. V shed 1 base and J shed 4 bases, with 12 bases lying between them. In germline, CDR1 is SGHAT, CDR2 FQNNGV. The full variable domain, with the rest looked up from reference TRBV11-2 and TRBJ2-3, is EAGVAQSPRYKIIEKRQSVAFWCNPISGHATLYWYQQILGQGPKLLIQFQNNGVVDDSQLPKDRFSAERLKGVDSTLKIQPAKLEDSAVYLCASSLGQQIPDTQYFGPGTRLTVL.

This clone appeared once. The J gene is TRBJ2-5, the V gene TRBV5-1; 13 bases fit TRBD2. The CDR3 spans 16 residues. Germline CDR1 SGHRS, CDR2 YFSETQ. V dropped 5 bases and J dropped 1; count of bases not matched to a gene: 5. CDR3 sequence reads: CASRSGTSGAQETQYF. As DNA, the CDR3 is TGCGCCAGCAGATCTGGGACTAGCGGGGCCCAAGAGACCCAGTACTTC.

V and J are TRBV28 and TRBJ2-7, with 7 positions matching TRBD1. This CDR3 comprises 15 residues. Looked up from germline, CDR1 is MDHEN and CDR2 is SYDVKM. V lost 2 bases to trimming and J lost 0 bases; unmatched junction nucleotides: 4. The CDR3 protein is CASSLVDRYSYEQYF. CDR3 in DNA: TGTGCCAGCAGTTTAGTGGACAGGTACTCCTACGAGCAGTACTTC.

The chain joins TRBV19 to TRBJ2-1, with 16 bases identical to TRBD2. J gave up 2 bases and V 8 bases, and 6 bases lay outside the gene matches. This CDR3 comprises 17 residues. Germline V lookup: CDR1 LNHDA, CDR2 SQIVND (reference sequence). The CDR3 spells CASGTSGRAPPYNEQFF. The CDR3 DNA is TGTGCCAGTGGGACTAGCGGGAGGGCCCCCCCCTACAATGAGCAGTTCTTC.

In DNA form, the CDR3 reads TGCGCCAGCAGCCAAGAGGCGGATTATGGCTACACCTTC. It translates to CASSQEADYGYTF. This chain joins TRBV4-3 and TRBJ1-2; D ambiguous. V was clipped by 0 bases and J by 5 bases, with 7 bases between them. The CDR3 is 13 residues long. Germline values: CDR1 LGHNA, CDR2 YSLEER.

The chain has TRBV10-3 and TRBJ1-3; no firm D call. Per the germline V gene, CDR1 is ENHRY and CDR2 is SYGVKD. The CDR3 contains 14 residues. V lost 5 bases to trimming and J lost 4 bases, with 12 bases between them. The CDR3 reads CAISSDTSGNTIYF. The CDR3 nucleotides are TGTGCCATCAGTTCCGACACCTCCGGAAACACCATATATTTT.

This chain connects TRBV18 to TRBJ2-7; D gene ambiguous. CDR1 is KGHSH, CDR2 LQKENI, per germline. The CDR3 sequence is 15 residues long. The ends were cut back, 2 bases at V and 3 bases at J, with 14 bases in the middle. CDR3 nucleotide sequence: TGTGCCAGCTCACCAGCAGGCCTACTATACTACGAGCAGTACTTC. This codes for CASSPAGLLYYEQYF.

The table lists this clone with a few counts. This sample also contains other DNA sequences that code for the same CDR3. This chain connects TRBV18 to TRBJ1-2; D uncertain. This CDR3 region has 12 residues. The germline gives CDR1 KGHSH, CDR2 LQKENI. V was pared by 0 bases and J by 8 bases, with 7 bases between. The CDR3 reads CASSPPTGGYTF. The DNA for the CDR3 is TGTGCCAGCTCACCACCGACCGGCGGCTACACCTTC.

The chain joins TRBV11-2 to TRBJ2-7; 9 nucleotides agree with TRBD1. Germline lookup yields CDR1 SGHAT and CDR2 FQNNGV. There are 14 residues in the CDR3. The V gene end was trimmed by 3 bases and the J gene end by 5 bases; junction bases not matched to a gene: 5. Here the CDR3 DNA reads TGTGCCAGCAGCTTGGGGACAGGGAACAACGAGCAGTACTTC. Translation: CASSLGTGNNEQYF. Full variable domain (outside the CDR3, taken from reference TRBV11-2 and TRBJ2-7): EAGVAQSPRYKIIEKRQSVAFWCNPISGHATLYWYQQILGQGPKLLIQFQNNGVVDDSQLPKDRFSAERLKGVDSTLKIQPAKLEDSAVYLCASSLGTGNNEQYFGPGTRLTVT.

With regard to this clone: At the DNA level, this CDR3 is encoded by other sequences in the same sample as well. CDR3 sequence: CASSVANEQFF. The DNA for the CDR3 is TGTGCCAGCAGTGTCGCCAATGAGCAGTTCTTC. V and J are TRBV2 and TRBJ2-1; D unclear. Germline values: CDR1 SNHLY, CDR2 FYNNEI. V gave up 4 bases and J gave up 6 bases, with 4 bases separating them. This CDR3 has 11 residues.

The chain carries TRBV29-1 and TRBJ1-3; 9 bases line up with TRBD1. The V and J ends lost 1 base and 0 bases, in that order; junction bases with no gene match: 4. CDR1 is SQVTM, CDR2 ANQGSEA, per germline. This CDR3 contains 16 residues. CDR3 DNA: TGCAGCGTTGAAGTTAACAGGGGGCCCTCTGGAAACACCATATATTTT. This translates into CSVEVNRGPSGNTIYF.

The genes are TRBV18 and TRBJ1-5; no reliable D call. Germline loops: CDR1 KGHSH, CDR2 LQKENI. CDR3 length: 14 amino acids. The germline V and J ends were trimmed by 2 bases and 4 bases, with 9 bases remaining between them. The CDR3 nucleotides are TGTGCCAGCTCACCAGGACGGCTGAATCAGCCCCAGCATTTT. As protein: CASSPGRLNQPQHF.